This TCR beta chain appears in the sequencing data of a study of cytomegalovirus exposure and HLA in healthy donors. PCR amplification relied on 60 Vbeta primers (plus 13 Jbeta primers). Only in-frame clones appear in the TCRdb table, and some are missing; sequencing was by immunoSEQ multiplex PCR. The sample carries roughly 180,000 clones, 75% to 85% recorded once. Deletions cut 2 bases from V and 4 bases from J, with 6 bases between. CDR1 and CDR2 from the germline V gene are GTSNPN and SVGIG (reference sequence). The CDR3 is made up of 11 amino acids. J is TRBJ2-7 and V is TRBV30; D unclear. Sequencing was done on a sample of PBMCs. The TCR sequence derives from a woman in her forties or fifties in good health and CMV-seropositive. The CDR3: CAWSIQYEQYF. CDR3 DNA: TGTGCCTGGAGTATCCAGTACGAGCAGTACTTC.